A selection of T cell receptor beta chains follows, all from one sample in a study of cytomegalovirus exposure and HLA in healthy donors. The assay was immunoSEQ multiplex PCR, and TCRdb's table has in-frame clones only and misses some. The sample lists 80,000 or so clones, less than 80% occurring once. Sequenced sample: PBMCs. The receptors shown here come from a woman aged 40-49 years in good health and CMV-seronegative. CDR3s include the opening cysteine and the closing phenylalanine or tryptophan. The D gene is left open where the match is weak. The size entry is marked missing in some rows and otherwise reads once, few, many or a size class.

TRBD2 | TRBJ2-1 | - | TRBV2 | TGTGCCAGCAGCCCAAACCTAGCGGGAAGCAATGAGCAGTTCTTC | CASSPNLAGSNEQFF
- | TRBJ2-1 | - | TRBV19 | TGTGCCAGTACCCCGGGGACAGGGGAGGCTAGCGGGAGAGGTGAGCAGTTCTTC | CASTPGTGEASGRGEQFF
- | TRBJ1-4 | - | TRBV9 | TGTGCCAGCAGCACCAGCGGGGGGCCTCTTGAAAAACTGTTTTTT | CASSTSGGPLEKLFF
- | TRBJ2-5 | - | TRBV5-6 | TGTGCCAGCAGCTCCGGACTGGAAGAGACCCAGTACTTC | CASSSGLEETQYF
TRBD1 | TRBJ2-5 | - | TRBV18 | TGTGCCAGCTCACACCCGGGACAGGGGCAGGAGACCCAGTACTTC | CASSHPGQGQETQYF
- | TRBJ1-3 | - | TRBV5-4 | TGTGCCAGCAGCCCAGTATCTGGGGCACGCTCTGGAAACACCATATATTTT | CASSPVSGARSGNTIYF
- | TRBJ2-7 | few | TRBV6-1 | TGTGCCAGCAGTGAAAGGGGCATCTCCTACGAGCAGTACTTC | CASSERGISYEQYF
TRBD1 | TRBJ1-2 | once | TRBV15 | TGTGCCACCAGCTCAGGGGGCTATGGCTACACCTTC | CATSSGGYGYTF
- | TRBJ2-1 | - | TRBV29-1 | TGCAGCGTTGCCGATAGCAATGAGCAGTTCTTC | CSVADSNEQFF
TRBD2 | TRBJ2-1 | few | TRBV27 | TGTGCCAGCAGTTTACTAGCGGGGTACAATGAGCAGTTCTTC | CASSLLAGYNEQFF
TRBD1 | TRBJ1-2 | - | TRBV2 | TGTGCCAGCAGTGAAGTGGACAGGGGGTACTATGGCTACACCTTC | CASSEVDRGYYGYTF
- | TRBJ1-2 | - | TRBV4-3 | TGCGCCAGCGTGAGTGGCTACACCTTC | CASVSGYTF
TRBD1 | TRBJ2-1 | - | TRBV5-4 | TGTGCCAGCAGCGCAAAAATGACAGGGGGTGGGTACAATGAGCAGTTCTTC | CASSAKMTGGGYNEQFF
TRBD1 | TRBJ2-7 | - | TRBV9 | TGTGCCAGCAGCCCCGGACAGGGAGTGAGTGAGCAGTACTTC | CASSPGQGVSEQYF
- | TRBJ2-2 | - | TRBV7-9 | TGTGCCAGCAGCCCCCACAGGGACGCGAACACCGGGGAGCTGTTTTTT | CASSPHRDANTGELFF
- | TRBJ2-7 | - | TRBV7-8 | TGTGCCAGCAGCTTAGGTGACAACGAGCAGTACTTC | CASSLGDNEQYF
- | TRBJ1-3 | - | TRBV2 | TGTGCCAGCAGTGCAGGGCGCTCTGGAAACACCATATATTTT | CASSAGRSGNTIYF
TRBD2 | TRBJ2-7 | - | TRBV7-6 | TGTGCCAGCAGCCCCAGCGCCACTAGCGGGGGTCCTCCCTACGAGCAGTACTTC | CASSPSATSGGPPYEQYF
TRBD1 | TRBJ1-2 | - | TRBV30 | TGTGCCTGGAGTCGGAGGACAGGGGGCGAAGGCTATGGCTACACCTTC | CAWSRRTGGEGYGYTF
TRBD2 | TRBJ2-1 | - | TRBV27 | TGTGCCAGCAGTTTCGGGCTAGCGGCCTACAATGAGCAGTTCTTC | CASSFGLAAYNEQFF
TRBD1 | TRBJ1-4 | few | TRBV19 | TGTGCCAGTAGTTTCTGGACAGGGGATGAAAAACTGTTTTTT | CASSFWTGDEKLFF
- | TRBJ2-1 | - | TRBV5-5 | TGTGCCAGCAGCTGGGACATCCGCTCCTACAATGAGCAGTTCTTC | CASSWDIRSYNEQFF
- | TRBJ2-1 | - | TRBV4-3 | TGCGCCAGCAGCCAAGGCCCGCTGGAGGATGAGCAGTTCTTC | CASSQGPLEDEQFF
TRBD2 | TRBJ2-1 | once | TRBV5-4 | TGTGCCAGCAGCTGGGCAGGGACTAATAATGAGCAGTTCTTC | CASSWAGTNNEQFF
- | TRBJ1-1 | - | TRBV7-9 | TGTGCCAGCAGCTTAGCGTTCAAGGGAGGCACTGAAGCTTTCTTT | CASSLAFKGGTEAFF
TRBD2 | TRBJ2-7 | - | TRBV11-2 | TGTGCCAGCAGCTCAGCGCCGGGGGGCGAGCAGTACTTC | CASSSAPGGEQYF
TRBD1 | TRBJ2-3 | - | TRBV29-1 | TGCAGCCTTCGGGGACAGTTCGGGGCAGATACGCAGTATTTT | CSLRGQFGADTQYF
TRBD1 | TRBJ2-7 | few | TRBV20-1 | TGCACGACAGGGGGCGCAAAGCAGTACTTC | CTTGGAKQYF
- | TRBJ1-2 | - | TRBV5-1 | TGCGCCAGCAGCTTGGAAGCCAGAGGAGCTAACTATGGCTACACCTTC | CASSLEARGANYGYTF
TRBD1 | TRBJ1-4 | - | TRBV6-1 | TGTGCCAGCAGCGTTTCCGGGACAGGGGATGAAAAACTGTTTTTT | CASSVSGTGDEKLFF
- | TRBJ1-2 | once | TRBV5-1 | TGCGCCAGCAGCCCGACAGACTCTAACTATGGCTACACCTTC | CASSPTDSNYGYTF
- | TRBJ2-1 | few | TRBV15 | TGTGCCACCAGCATAGACAGTCACAATGAGCAGTTCTTC | CATSIDSHNEQFF
- | TRBJ2-7 | - | TRBV7-9 | TGTGCCAGCAGCTTAGTGGATCTACGCGGCGAGCAGTACTTC | CASSLVDLRGEQYF
TRBD1 | TRBJ1-5 | - | TRBV5-8 | TGTGCCAGCAGCTTGCCAGGGGGTTATAGCAATCAGCCCCAGCATTTT | CASSLPGGYSNQPQHF
TRBD2 | TRBJ2-1 | - | TRBV28 | TGTGCCAGCAGTTCACCTGGACTAGCGGGATACAATGAGCAGTTCTTC | CASSSPGLAGYNEQFF
- | TRBJ1-2 | - | TRBV18 | TGTGCCAGCTCACCCCCGGGACAATACTATGGCTACACCTTC | CASSPPGQYYGYTF
TRBD1 | TRBJ2-5 | - | TRBV18 | TGTGCCAGCTCACCACCGACAGGGGGCTGGGAGACCCAGTACTTC | CASSPPTGGWETQYF
- | TRBJ2-7 | - | TRBV5-6 | TGTGCCAGCAGTGGGGCCCTCCGGTCCCTCGACGAGCAGTACTTC | CASSGALRSLDEQYF
- | TRBJ2-2 | - | TRBV5-8 | TGTGCCAGCAGCTTGGGAGTGGGGGCCAGCACCGGGGAGCTGTTTTTT | CASSLGVGASTGELFF
- | TRBJ2-7 | - | TRBV28 | TGTGCCAGCAGTTCAAGGGACACTGGATCCTACGAGCAGTACTTC | CASSSRDTGSYEQYF